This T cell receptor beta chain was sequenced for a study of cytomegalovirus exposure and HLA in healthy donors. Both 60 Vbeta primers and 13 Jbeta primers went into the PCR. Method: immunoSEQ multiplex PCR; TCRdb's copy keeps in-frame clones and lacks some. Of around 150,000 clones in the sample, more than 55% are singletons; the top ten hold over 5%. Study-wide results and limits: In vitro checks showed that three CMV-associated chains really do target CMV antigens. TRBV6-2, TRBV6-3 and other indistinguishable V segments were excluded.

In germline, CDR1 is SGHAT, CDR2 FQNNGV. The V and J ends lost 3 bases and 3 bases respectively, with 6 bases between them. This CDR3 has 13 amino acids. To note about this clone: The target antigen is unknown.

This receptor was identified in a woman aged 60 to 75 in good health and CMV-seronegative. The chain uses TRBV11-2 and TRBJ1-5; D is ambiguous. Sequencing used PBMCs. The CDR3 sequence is CASSLGTNQPQHF. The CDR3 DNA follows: TGTGCCAGCAGCTTGGGCACCAATCAGCCCCAGCATTTT. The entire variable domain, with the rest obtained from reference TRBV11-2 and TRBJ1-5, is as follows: EAGVAQSPRYKIIEKRQSVAFWCNPISGHATLYWYQQILGQGPKLLIQFQNNGVVDDSQLPKDRFSAERLKGVDSTLKIQPAKLEDSAVYLCASSLGTNQPQHFGDGTRLSIL.